A single T cell receptor beta chain is shown here with its context. Sequencing was performed with immunoSEQ multiplex PCR; in TCRdb, only in-frame clones are kept and a portion is missing. The repertoire includes some 250,000 clones, 91% of them detected once, and more than 1% sits in the top ten. These data belong to a study of blood T cell repertoires in COVID-19. Overall study context: Specimens from acute and convalescent COVID-19 originated in the United States, Italy and Spain.

The sample comprised PBMCs or T cells enriched from blood (not recorded which). The origin of this receptor is a human donor in a cohort exposed to, infected with or recovered from COVID-19 (not recorded which). The donor label of this sample is uncertain.

CDR3 protein: CASSLAQGAAGELFF. CDR3 DNA sequence: TGTGCCAGCAGCTTAGCCCAGGGGGCGGCGGGGGAGCTGTTTTTT. This sequence joins TRBV7-7 and TRBJ2-2, with 8 bases fitting TRBD1. Trimming removed 0 bases from V and 8 bases from J; junction bases left unmatched: 5. Germline V gene sequence: CDR1 SSHAT, CDR2 FNYEAQ (reference sequence). This CDR3 is 15 amino acids long.